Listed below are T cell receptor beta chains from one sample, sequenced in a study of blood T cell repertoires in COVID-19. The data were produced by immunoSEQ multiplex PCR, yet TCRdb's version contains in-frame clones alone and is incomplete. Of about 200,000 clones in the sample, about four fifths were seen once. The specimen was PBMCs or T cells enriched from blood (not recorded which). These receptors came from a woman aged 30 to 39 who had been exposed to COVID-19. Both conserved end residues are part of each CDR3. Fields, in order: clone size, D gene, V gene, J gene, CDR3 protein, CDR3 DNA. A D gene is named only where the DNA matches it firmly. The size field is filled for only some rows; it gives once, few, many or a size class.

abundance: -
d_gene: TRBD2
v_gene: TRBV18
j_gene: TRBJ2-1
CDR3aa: CASSPRGTSIKSYNEQFF
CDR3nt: TGTGCCAGCTCACCACGGGGGACTAGCATCAAGTCCTACAATGAGCAGTTCTTC

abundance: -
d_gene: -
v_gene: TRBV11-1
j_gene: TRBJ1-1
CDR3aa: CASSLPGLSTEAFF
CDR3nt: TGTGCCAGCAGCTTACCAGGCTTAAGTACTGAAGCTTTCTTT

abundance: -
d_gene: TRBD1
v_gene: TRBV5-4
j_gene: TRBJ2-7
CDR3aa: CASSLVTGAYYEQYF
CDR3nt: TGTGCCAGCAGCTTAGTGACAGGGGCCTACTACGAGCAGTACTTC

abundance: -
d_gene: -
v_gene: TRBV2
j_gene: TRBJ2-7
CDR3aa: CASSGGTPGYEQYF
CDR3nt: TGTGCCAGCAGCGGCGGGACTCCAGGGTACGAGCAGTACTTC

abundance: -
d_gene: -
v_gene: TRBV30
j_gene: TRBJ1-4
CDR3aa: CAFLWGVEKLFF
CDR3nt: TGTGCCTTCCTTTGGGGGGTTGAAAAACTGTTTTTT

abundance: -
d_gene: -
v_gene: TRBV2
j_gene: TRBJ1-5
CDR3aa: CASSGGPVKPQHF
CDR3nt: TGTGCCAGCAGTGGTGGGCCCGTCAAACCCCAGCATTTT

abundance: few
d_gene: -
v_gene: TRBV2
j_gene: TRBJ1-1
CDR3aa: CASSGQINTEAFF
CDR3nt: TGTGCCAGCAGTGGGCAGATCAACACTGAAGCTTTCTTT

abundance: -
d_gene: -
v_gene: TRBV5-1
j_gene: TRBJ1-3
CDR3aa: CASSSGVSGNTIYF
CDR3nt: TGCGCCAGCAGCTCGGGGGTATCTGGAAACACCATATATTTT

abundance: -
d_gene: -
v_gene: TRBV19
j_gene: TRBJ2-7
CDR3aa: CASSTLGAGAYEQYF
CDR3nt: TGTGCCAGTAGCACCTTGGGGGCAGGGGCCTACGAGCAGTACTTC

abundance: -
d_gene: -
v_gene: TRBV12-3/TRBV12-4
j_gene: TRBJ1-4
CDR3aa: CASSPLGEKLFF
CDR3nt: TGTGCCAGCAGTCCCCTCGGTGAAAAACTGTTTTTT